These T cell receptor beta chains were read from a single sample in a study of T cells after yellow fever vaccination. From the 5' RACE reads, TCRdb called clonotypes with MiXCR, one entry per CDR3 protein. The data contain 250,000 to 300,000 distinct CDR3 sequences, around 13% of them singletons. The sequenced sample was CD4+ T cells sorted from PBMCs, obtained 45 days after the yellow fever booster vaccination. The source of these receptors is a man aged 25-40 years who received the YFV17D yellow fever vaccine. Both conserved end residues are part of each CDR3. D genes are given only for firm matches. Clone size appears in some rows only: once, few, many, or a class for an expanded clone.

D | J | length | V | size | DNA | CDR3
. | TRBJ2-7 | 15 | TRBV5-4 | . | TGTGCCAGCAGCTTAGAGGGGGAACCCACCTACGAGCAGTACTTC | CASSLEGEPTYEQYF
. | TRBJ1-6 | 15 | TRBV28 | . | TGTGCCGGTCGACAGGACAGCTCCTATAATTCACCCCTCCACTTT | CAGRQDSSYNSPLHF
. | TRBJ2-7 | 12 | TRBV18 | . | TGTGCCAGCTCAGGCCGGTTGGACGAGCAGTACTTC | CASSGRLDEQYF
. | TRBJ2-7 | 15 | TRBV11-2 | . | TGTGCCAGCAGCTTATCACACAACGTGCCTTACGAGCAGTACTTC | CASSLSHNVPYEQYF
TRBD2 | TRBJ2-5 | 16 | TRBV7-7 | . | TGTGCTAGCAGCCGCGGTGTAGCGGGACTCCAAGAGACCCAGTACTTC | CASSRGVAGLQETQYF
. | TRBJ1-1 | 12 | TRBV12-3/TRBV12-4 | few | TGTGCCAGCAGCAACCGGGCCGCCCCGGCTTTCTTT | CASSNRAAPAFF
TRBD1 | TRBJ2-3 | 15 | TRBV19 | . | TGTGCCAGTAGTATCGTGGGGACAGTTGACGGTACGCAGTATTTT | CASSIVGTVDGTQYF
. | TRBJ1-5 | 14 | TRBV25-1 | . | TGTGCCAGCAGGGAGGCGGGGACGGATCAGCCCCAGCATTTT | CASREAGTDQPQHF
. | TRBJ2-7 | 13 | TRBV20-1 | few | TGCAGTGCTACGCAGTGGGTCTATACCGAGCAGTACTTC | CSATQWVYTEQYF
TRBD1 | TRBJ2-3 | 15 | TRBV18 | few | TGTGCCAGCTCGCGGAACCAGGGGGTCACAGATACGCAGTATTTT | CASSRNQGVTDTQYF
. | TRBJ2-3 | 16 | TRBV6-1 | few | TGTGCCAGCAGCCGACTACCAGCGCCAAGCACAGATACGCAGTATTTT | CASSRLPAPSTDTQYF
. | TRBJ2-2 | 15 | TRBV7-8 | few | TGTGCCAGCAGCTCGACATTCCCGAACACCGGGGAGCTGTTTTTT | CASSSTFPNTGELFF
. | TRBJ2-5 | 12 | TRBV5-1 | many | TGCGCCAGCTGGGATCTTTGGGAGACCCAGTACTTC | CASWDLWETQYF
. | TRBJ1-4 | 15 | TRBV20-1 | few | TGCAGTGCTAGAGCAGGAGCCCGAGGAAACGAAAAACTGTTTTTT | CSARAGARGNEKLFF
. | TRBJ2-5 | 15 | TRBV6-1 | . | TGTGCCAGCAGTGCGGGTGGGACGGTTCCAGAGATCCAGTACTTC | CASSAGGTVPEIQYF
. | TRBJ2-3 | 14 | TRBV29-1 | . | TGCAGCGTTGTTGAGGACCACTATACAGATACGCAGTATTTT | CSVVEDHYTDTQYF
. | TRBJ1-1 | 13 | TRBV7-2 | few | TGTGCCAGCAGCATCACGGTGGACACTGAAGCTTTCTTT | CASSITVDTEAFF
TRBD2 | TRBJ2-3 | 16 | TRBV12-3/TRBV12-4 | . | TGTGCCAGCAGCCTGACTAGCGGAAGACGCACAGATACGCAGTATTTT | CASSLTSGRRTDTQYF
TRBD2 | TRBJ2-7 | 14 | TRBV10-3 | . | TGTGCCATCACCAACGTGGAGCGGGGAAGCGAGCAGTACTTC | CAITNVERGSEQYF
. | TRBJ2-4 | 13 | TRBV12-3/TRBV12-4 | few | TGTGCCAGCAGTTTATTACAGCAAAACATTCAGTACTTC | CASSLLQQNIQYF
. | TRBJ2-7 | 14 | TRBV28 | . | TGTGCCAGCAGGGGGTTGTGGCAGGCCTACGAGCAGTACTTC | CASRGLWQAYEQYF
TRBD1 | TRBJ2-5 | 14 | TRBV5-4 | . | TGTGCCAGCAGCCCCCGGACAGGGACGGAGACCCAGTACTTC | CASSPRTGTETQYF